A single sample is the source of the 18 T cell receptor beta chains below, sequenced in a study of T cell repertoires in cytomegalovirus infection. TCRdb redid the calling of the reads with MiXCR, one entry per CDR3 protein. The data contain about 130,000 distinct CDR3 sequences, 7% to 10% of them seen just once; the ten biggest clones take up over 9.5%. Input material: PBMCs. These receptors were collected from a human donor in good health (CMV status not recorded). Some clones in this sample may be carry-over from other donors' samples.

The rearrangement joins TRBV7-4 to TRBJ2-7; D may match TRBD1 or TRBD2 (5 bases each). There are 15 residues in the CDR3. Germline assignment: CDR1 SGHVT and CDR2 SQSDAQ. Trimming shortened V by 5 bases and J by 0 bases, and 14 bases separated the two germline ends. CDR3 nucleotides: TGTGCCAGCAGCCTAGAGCCCGGGACCTCCTACGAGCAGTACTTC. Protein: CASSLEPGTSYEQYF.

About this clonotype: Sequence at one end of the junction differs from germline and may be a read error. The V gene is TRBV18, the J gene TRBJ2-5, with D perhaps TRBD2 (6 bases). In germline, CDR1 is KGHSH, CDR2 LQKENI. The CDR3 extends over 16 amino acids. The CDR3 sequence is CASSPRVSGTQEAQYF. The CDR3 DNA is TGTGCCAGCTCACCACGGGTTAGCGGTACCCAAGAGGCCCAGTACTTC.

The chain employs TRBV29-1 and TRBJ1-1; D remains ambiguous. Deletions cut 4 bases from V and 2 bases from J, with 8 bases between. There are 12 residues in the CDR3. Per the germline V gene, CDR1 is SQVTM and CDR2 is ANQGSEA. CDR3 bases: TGCAGCGTTGGTGACAAAAACACTGAAGCTTTCTTT. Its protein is CSVGDKNTEAFF.

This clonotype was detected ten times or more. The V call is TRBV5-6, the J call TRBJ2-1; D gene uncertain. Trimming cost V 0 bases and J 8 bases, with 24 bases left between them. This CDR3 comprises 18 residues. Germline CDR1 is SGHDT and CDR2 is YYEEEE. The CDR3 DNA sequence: TGTGCCAGCAGCTTGGCCTCCCCCTACGCCCTCACGGTGGATGAGCAGTTCTTC. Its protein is CASSLASPYALTVDEQFF.

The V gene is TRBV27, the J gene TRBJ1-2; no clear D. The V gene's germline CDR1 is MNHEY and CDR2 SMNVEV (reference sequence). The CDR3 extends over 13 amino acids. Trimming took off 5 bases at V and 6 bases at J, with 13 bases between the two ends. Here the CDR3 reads CASSPLDGDGYTF. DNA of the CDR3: TGTGCCAGCAGTCCCCTGGACGGTGATGGCTACACCTTC.

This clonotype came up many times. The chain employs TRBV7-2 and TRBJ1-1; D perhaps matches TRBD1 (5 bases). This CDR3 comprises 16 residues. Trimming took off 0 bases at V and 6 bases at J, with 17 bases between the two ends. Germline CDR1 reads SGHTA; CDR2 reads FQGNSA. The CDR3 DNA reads TGTGCCAGCAGCTTAGCCCGCCTGGGACTTCCTGCTGAAGCTTTCTTT. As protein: CASSLARLGLPAEAFF. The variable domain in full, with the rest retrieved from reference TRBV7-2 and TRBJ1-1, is GAGVSQSPSNKVTEKGKDVELRCDPISGHTALYWYRQSLGQGLEFLIYFQGNSAPDKSGLPSDRFSAERTGGSVSTLTIQRTQQEDSAVYLCASSLARLGLPAEAFFGQGTRLTVV.

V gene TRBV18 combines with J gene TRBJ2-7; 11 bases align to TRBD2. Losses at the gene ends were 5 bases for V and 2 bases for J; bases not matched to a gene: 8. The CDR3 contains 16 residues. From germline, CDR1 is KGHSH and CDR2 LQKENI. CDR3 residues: CASSYPSGGSPYEQYF. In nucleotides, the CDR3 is TGTGCCAGCTCATACCCTAGCGGGGGGTCCCCCTACGAGCAGTACTTC.

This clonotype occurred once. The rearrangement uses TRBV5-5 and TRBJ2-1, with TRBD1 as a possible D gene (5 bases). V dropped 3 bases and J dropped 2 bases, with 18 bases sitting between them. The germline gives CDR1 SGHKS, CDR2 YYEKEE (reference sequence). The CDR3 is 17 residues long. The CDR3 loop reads CASSWGMGQAPYNEQFF. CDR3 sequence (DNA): TGTGCCAGCAGCTGGGGTATGGGGCAAGCCCCCTACAATGAGCAGTTCTTC.

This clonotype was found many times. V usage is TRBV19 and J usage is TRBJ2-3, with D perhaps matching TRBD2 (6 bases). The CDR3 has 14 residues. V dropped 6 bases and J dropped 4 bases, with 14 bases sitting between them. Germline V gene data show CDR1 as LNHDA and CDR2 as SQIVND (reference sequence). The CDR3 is CASSQGLPPDTQYF. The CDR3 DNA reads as TGTGCCAGTAGCCAAGGACTACCGCCAGATACGCAGTATTTT.

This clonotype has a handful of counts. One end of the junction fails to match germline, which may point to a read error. CDR3 sequence reads: CASSEVWSPKESQYF. The CDR3 DNA sequence: TGTGCCAGCAGTGAGGTCTGGAGCCCTAAAGAGAGCCAGTACTTC. This rearrangement joins TRBV2 to TRBJ2-5; D gene unclear. CDR1 and CDR2 from the germline V gene are SNHLY and FYNNEI. This CDR3 comprises 15 residues.

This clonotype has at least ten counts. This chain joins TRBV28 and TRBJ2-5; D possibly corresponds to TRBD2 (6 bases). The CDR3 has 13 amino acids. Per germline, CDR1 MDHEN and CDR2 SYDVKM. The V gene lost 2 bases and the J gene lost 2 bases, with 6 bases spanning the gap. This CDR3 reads CASSLGTQETQYF. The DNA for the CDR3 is TGTGCCAGCAGTTTAGGGACTCAAGAGACCCAGTACTTC.

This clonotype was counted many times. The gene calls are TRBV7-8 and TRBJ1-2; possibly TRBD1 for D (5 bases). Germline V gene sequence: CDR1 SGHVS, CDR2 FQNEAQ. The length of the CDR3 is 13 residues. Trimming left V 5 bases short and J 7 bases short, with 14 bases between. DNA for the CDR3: TGTGCCAGCAGCATTGGGACGTCGGGTGGCTACACCTTC. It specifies CASSIGTSGGYTF.

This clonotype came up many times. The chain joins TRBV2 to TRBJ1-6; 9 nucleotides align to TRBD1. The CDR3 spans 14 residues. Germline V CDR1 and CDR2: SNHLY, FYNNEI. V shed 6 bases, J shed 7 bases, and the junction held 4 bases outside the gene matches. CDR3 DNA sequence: TGTGCCAGCAGCGTGACAGGGGGAAATTCACCCCTCCACTTT. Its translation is CASSVTGGNSPLHF.

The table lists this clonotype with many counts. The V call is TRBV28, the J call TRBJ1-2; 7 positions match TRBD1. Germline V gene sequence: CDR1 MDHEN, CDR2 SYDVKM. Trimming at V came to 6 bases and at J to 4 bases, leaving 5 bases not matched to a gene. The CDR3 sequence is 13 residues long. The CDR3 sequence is CASRPGQLYGYTF. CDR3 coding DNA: TGTGCCAGCAGGCCGGGACAGCTCTATGGCTACACCTTC.

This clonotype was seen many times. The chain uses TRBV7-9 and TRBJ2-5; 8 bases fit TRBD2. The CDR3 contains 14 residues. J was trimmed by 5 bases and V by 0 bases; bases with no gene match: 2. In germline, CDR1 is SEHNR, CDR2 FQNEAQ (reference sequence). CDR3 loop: CASSLAASGETQYF. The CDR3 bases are TGTGCCAGCAGCTTAGCCGCTAGCGGGGAGACCCAGTACTTC.

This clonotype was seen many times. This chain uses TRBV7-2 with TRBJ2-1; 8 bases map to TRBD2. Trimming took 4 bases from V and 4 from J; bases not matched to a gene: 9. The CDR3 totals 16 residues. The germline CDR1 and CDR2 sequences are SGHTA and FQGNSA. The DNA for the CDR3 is TGTGCCAGCAGCTCAGGCATTAGCGGGGCTTACAATGAGCAGTTCTTC. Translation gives CASSSGISGAYNEQFF.

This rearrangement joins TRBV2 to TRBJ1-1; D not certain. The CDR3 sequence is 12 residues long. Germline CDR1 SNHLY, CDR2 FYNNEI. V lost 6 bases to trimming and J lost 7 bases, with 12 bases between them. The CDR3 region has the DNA TGTGCCAGCAGGAACCTCGAGCTTGAAGCTTTCTTT. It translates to CASRNLELEAFF.

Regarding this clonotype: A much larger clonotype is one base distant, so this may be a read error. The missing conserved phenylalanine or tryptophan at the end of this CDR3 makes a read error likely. CDR3 coding DNA: TGTGCCAGCAGCTTAGGCCAAGGGGAGGGGGGCTACACCGTC. This codes for CASSLGQGEGGYTV. The gene calls are TRBV7-2 and TRBJ1-2, with D possibly matching TRBD1 (5 bases). Germline V gene lookup returns CDR1 SGHTA and CDR2 FQGNSA. CDR3 length equals 14 residues. V dropped 1 base and J dropped 8 bases, with 14 bases sitting between them.